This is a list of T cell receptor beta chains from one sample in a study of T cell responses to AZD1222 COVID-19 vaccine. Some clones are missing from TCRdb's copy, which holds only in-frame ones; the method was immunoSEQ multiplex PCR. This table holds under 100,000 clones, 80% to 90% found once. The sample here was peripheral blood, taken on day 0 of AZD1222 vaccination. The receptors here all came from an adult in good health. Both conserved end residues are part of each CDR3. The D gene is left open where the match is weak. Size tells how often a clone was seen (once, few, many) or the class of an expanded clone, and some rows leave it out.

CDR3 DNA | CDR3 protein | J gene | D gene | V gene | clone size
TGTGCCAGCACCTTCGGGTCCCGCTCTGGAAACACCATATATTTT | CASTFGSRSGNTIYF | TRBJ1-3 | . | TRBV5-6 | .
TGTGCCAGCAGTGAAGCGAGTGGGCAGGGATGGTCACCCCTCCACTTT | CASSEASGQGWSPLHF | TRBJ1-6 | . | TRBV2 | .
TGTGCCAGCAGCGGGGGTTCCTCGAACACTGAAGCTTTCTTT | CASSGGSSNTEAFF | TRBJ1-1 | . | TRBV7-9 | .
TGTGCCAGCAGCTCAGTGGGAGCACATGAGCAGTTCTTC | CASSSVGAHEQFF | TRBJ2-1 | . | TRBV7-9 | .
TGTGCCAGCAGCCAGGCAGAACAGGGACACTATGAAAAACTGTTTTTT | CASSQAEQGHYEKLFF | TRBJ1-4 | . | TRBV3-1/TRBV3-2 | .
TGTGCCAGCAGCCCCCTGGCTAGCGGGGGGGAGCAGTTCTTC | CASSPLASGGEQFF | TRBJ2-1 | TRBD2 | TRBV7-3 | .
TGCAGCGTCGCCACAGGGGGCGACTATGGCTACACCTTC | CSVATGGDYGYTF | TRBJ1-2 | TRBD1 | TRBV29-1 | .
TGTGCCAGCAGCTCGACTAGCGGGTTATACAATGAGCAGTTCTTC | CASSSTSGLYNEQFF | TRBJ2-1 | TRBD2 | TRBV7-2 | few
TGTGCCAGCGATACAGGGGACATTCAGTACTTC | CASDTGDIQYF | TRBJ2-4 | TRBD1 | TRBV19 | .
TGTGCCATCAGTGAGCCTTATCTGCTTGAAGCTTTCTTT | CAISEPYLLEAFF | TRBJ1-1 | . | TRBV10-3 | few
TGTGCCAGCAGCAAAGAGGGAGGGCCTTGCGAGCAGTACTTC | CASSKEGGPCEQYF | TRBJ2-7 | . | TRBV21-1 | .
TGTGCCAGCAGCGTAGAGGGCCACGGGACTGGAAACACCATATATTTT | CASSVEGHGTGNTIYF | TRBJ1-3 | . | TRBV9 | .
TGTGCCAGCAGCCCTCTCATAGTCGGGGGGCCCCGGGGGAATGAGCAGTTCTTC | CASSPLIVGGPRGNEQFF | TRBJ2-1 | . | TRBV5-6 | .
TGTGCCAGTAGTATAGGCGGCCTAGCGTCGACATACGAGCAGTACTTC | CASSIGGLASTYEQYF | TRBJ2-7 | . | TRBV19 | .
TGTGCATTGGGGCTGAGCTCCTACGAGCAGTACTTC | CALGLSSYEQYF | TRBJ2-7 | . | TRBV6-4 | .
TGTGCCAGCAGTTTTAAGGCGGGGAACACTGAAGCTTTCTTT | CASSFKAGNTEAFF | TRBJ1-1 | . | TRBV28 | once
TGCGCCAGCAGCTTGGTAGGGATCTCTGGAAACACCATATATTTT | CASSLVGISGNTIYF | TRBJ1-3 | . | TRBV5-1 | .
TGTGCCAGCAGGGGGGCGACTAGGGATACGCAGTATTTT | CASRGATRDTQYF | TRBJ2-3 | . | TRBV6-5 | .
TGTGCCAGCAGCGTTGATGGGTGGGCCAATCAGCCCCAGCATTTT | CASSVDGWANQPQHF | TRBJ1-5 | . | TRBV9 | .
TGTGCCAGCAGCCCCTGGACAGGGGATCAGCCCCAGCATTTT | CASSPWTGDQPQHF | TRBJ1-5 | TRBD1 | TRBV7-8 | .
TGTGCCAGCAGCTTAGAGCGCGGCAGAATGGGGTATGGCTACACCTTC | CASSLERGRMGYGYTF | TRBJ1-2 | . | TRBV7-8 | .
TGCAGTGCCCCCGGGGGGGTCGAGCAGTACTTC | CSAPGGVEQYF | TRBJ2-7 | TRBD2 | TRBV20-1 | .
TGTGCCAGCAGTTACTCTCGGGAGGGGAGCACAGATACGCAGTATTTT | CASSYSREGSTDTQYF | TRBJ2-3 | TRBD2 | TRBV6-5 | .
TGTGCCACCAGTGACCCAGGCGTTGGGAGGAGAGATACGCAGTATTTT | CATSDPGVGRRDTQYF | TRBJ2-3 | . | TRBV24-1 | .
TGCGCCAGCAGCCCAGACGGATCAAAAAACATTCAGTACTTC | CASSPDGSKNIQYF | TRBJ2-4 | . | TRBV5-1 | .
TGTGCCACCAGCAGAGAGACAACAGGGAACAATCAGCCCCAGCATTTT | CATSRETTGNNQPQHF | TRBJ1-5 | . | TRBV15 | .
TGCAGCACCCGGGACAGGGAGTTTGACTACACCTTC | CSTRDREFDYTF | TRBJ1-2 | TRBD1 | TRBV29-1 | .
TGTGCCAGCTCTGAGGGGCCCTACAATGAGCAGTTCTTC | CASSEGPYNEQFF | TRBJ2-1 | . | TRBV2 | .
TGTGCCAGTAGTATTGGAGGGACCCCCTACAATGAGCAGTTCTTC | CASSIGGTPYNEQFF | TRBJ2-1 | . | TRBV19 | .
TGTGCCAGTAGTATAGATCGGGACAGCCAAGAGACCCAGTACTTC | CASSIDRDSQETQYF | TRBJ2-5 | TRBD1 | TRBV19 | .
TGTGCCAGCTCACTCAATGGGGGGGATGAGCAGTTCTTC | CASSLNGGDEQFF | TRBJ2-1 | TRBD2 | TRBV18 | .